This T cell receptor beta chain was captured in a study of blood T cell repertoires in COVID-19. V shed 4 bases and J 5 bases; nucleotides not matched to a gene: 9. Germline assignment: CDR1 SEHNR and CDR2 FQNEAQ (reference sequence). The CDR3 extends over 15 amino acids. A note on this clone: Additional DNA sequences in this sample encode the identical CDR3.

Only in-frame clones appear in the TCRdb table, and some are missing; sequencing was by immunoSEQ multiplex PCR. The sample contains roughly 25,000 clones, around 79% of which appear only once. The origin of this receptor is a man aged 50 or older with COVID-19, enrolled during active disease. The V call is TRBV7-9, the J call TRBJ2-7, with 9 positions matching TRBD2. The material sequenced was peripheral blood. CDR3 sequence (DNA): TGTGCCAGCAGCTCAGGTCGCGGGGGGGTTCACGAGCAGTACTTC. Protein: CASSSGRGGVHEQYF.